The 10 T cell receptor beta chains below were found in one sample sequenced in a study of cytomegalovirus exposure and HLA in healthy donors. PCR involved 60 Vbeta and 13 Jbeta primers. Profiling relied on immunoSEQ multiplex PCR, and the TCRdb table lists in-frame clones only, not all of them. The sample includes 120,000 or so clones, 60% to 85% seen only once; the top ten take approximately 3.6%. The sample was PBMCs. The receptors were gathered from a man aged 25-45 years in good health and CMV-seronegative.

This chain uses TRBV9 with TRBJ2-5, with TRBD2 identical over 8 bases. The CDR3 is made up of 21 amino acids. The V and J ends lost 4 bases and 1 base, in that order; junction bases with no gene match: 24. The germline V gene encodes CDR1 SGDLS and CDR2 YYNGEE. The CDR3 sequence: CASSRQSVAGNVHIPQETQYF. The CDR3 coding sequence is TGTGCCAGCAGCCGCCAATCAGTAGCGGGGAACGTCCACATACCCCAAGAGACCCAGTACTTC.

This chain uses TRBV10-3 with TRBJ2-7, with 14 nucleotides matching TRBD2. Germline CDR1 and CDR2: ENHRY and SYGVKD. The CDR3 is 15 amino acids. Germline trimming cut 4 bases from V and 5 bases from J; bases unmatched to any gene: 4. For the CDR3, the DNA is TGTGCCATCAGTGCTGGGACTAGCGGGGGCCACGAGCAGTACTTC. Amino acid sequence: CAISAGTSGGHEQYF.

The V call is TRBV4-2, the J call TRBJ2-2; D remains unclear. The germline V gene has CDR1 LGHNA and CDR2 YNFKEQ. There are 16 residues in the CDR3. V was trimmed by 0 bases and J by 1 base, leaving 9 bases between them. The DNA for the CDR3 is TGTGCCAGCAGCCAAGATGCGAATGTGAACACCGGGGAGCTGTTTTTT. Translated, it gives CASSQDANVNTGELFF.

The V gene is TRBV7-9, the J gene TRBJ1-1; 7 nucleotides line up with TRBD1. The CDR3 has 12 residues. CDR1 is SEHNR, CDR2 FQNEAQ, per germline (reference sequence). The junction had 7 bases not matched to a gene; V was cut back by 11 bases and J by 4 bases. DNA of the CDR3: TGTGCCGGGGCCGGGACAGTCACTGAAGCTTTCTTT. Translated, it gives CAGAGTVTEAFF.

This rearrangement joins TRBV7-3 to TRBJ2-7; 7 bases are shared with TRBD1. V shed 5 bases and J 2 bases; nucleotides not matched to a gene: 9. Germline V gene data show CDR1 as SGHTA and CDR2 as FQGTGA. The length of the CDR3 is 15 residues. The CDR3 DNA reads TGTGCCAGCAGCGCGCTGCCGGGACAGACCTACGAGCAGTACTTC. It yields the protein CASSALPGQTYEQYF.

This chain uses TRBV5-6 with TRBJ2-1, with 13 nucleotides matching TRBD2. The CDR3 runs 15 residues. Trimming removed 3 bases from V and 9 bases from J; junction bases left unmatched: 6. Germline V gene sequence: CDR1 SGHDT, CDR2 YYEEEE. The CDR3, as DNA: TGTGCCAGCAGCTCGTGGACTAGCGGGGGAAGTGAGCAGTTCTTC. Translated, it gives CASSSWTSGGSEQFF.

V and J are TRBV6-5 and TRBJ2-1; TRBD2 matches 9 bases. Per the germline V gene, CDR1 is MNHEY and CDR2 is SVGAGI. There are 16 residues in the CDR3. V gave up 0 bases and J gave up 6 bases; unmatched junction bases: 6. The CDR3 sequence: CASSYSRLAEGNEQFF. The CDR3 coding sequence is TGTGCCAGCAGTTACTCCCGACTAGCGGAAGGCAATGAGCAGTTCTTC.

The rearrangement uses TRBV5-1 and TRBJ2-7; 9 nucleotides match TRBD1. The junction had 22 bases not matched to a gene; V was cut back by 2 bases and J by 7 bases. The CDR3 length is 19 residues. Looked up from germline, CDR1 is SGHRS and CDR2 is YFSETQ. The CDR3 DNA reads TGCGCCAGCAGCTTACATGTCAGGACCGGCCGGGACAGGGTTTGGGAGCAGTACTTC. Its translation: CASSLHVRTGRDRVWEQYF.

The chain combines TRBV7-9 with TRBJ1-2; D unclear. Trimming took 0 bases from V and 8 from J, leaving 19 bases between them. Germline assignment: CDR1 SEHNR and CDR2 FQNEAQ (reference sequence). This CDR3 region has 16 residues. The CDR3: CASSLAARDPLRGYTF. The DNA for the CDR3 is TGTGCCAGCAGCTTAGCAGCCCGGGATCCCCTCCGGGGCTACACCTTC.

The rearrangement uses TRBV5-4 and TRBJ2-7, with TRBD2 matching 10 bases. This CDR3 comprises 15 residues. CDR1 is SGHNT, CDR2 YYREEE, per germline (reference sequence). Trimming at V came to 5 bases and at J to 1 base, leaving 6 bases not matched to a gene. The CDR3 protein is CASRVAGGLSYEQYF. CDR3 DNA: TGTGCCAGCAGAGTAGCGGGAGGCCTTTCCTACGAGCAGTACTTC.